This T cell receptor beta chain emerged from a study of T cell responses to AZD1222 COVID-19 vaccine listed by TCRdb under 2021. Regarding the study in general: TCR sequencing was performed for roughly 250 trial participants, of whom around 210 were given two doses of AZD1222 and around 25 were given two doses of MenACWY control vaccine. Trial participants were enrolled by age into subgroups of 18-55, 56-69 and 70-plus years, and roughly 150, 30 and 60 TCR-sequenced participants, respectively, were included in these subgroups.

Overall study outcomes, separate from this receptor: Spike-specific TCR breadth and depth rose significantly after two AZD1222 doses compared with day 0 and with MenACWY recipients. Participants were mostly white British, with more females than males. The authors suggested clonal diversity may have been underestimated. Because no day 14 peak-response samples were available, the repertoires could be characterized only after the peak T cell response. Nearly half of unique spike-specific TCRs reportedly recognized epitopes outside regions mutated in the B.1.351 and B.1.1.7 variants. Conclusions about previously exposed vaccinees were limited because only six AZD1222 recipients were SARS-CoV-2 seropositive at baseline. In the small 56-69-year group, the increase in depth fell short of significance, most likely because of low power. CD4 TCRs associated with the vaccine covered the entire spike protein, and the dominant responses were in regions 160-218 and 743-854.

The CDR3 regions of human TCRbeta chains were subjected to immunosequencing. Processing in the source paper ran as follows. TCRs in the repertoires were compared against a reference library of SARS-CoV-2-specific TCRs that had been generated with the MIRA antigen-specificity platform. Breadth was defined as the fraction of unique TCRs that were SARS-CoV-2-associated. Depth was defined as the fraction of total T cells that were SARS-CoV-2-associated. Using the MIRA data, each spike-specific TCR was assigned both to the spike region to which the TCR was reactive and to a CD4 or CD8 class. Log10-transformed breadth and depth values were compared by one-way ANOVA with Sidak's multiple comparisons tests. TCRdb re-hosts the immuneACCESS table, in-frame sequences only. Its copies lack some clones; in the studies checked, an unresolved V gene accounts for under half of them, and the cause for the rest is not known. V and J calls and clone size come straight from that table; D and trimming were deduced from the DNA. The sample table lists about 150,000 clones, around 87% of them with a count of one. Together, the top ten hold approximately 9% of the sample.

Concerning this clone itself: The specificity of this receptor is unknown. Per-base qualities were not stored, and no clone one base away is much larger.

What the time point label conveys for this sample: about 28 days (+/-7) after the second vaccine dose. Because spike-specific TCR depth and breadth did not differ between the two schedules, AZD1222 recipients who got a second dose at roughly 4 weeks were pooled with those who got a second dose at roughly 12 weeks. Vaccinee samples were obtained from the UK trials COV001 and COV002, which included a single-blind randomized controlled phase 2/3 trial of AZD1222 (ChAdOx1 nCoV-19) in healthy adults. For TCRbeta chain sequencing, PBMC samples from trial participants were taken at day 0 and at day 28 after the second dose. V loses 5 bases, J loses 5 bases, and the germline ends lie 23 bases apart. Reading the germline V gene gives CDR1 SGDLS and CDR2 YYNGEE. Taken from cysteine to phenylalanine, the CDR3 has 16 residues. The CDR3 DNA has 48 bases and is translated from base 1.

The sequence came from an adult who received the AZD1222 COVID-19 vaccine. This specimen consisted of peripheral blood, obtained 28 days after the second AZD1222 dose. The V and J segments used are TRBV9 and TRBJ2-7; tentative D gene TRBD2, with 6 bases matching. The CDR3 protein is CASSATGTSVGDEQYF. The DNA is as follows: TGTGCCAGCAGTGCCACCGGGACTTCCGTCGGGGACGAGCAGTACTTC.